The rows below give T cell receptor beta chains drawn from one sample of a study of blood T cell repertoires in COVID-19. The data were produced by immunoSEQ multiplex PCR, yet TCRdb's version contains in-frame clones alone and is incomplete. This sample has about 280,000 clones, with roughly 85% found just once. The sequencing input was PBMCs or T cells enriched from blood (not recorded which). The receptors here all came from a woman aged 45 to 65 who had recovered from COVID-19. Both conserved end residues are part of each CDR3. Each record gives: CDR3 length, V gene, CDR3 protein.

>16|TRBV2
CASSEYAAGTGYGYTF
>18|TRBV5-7
CASSFYREDHSKNYGYTF
>16|TRBV6-2/TRBV6-3
CASSTGTSGNADTQYF
>12|TRBV27
CASSLSGFGYTF
>13|TRBV12-3/TRBV12-4
CASSLTSNTEAFF
>17|TRBV4-2
CASSQEGSGSGYNEQFF
>13|TRBV30
CAWSQGSSYEQYF
>15|TRBV7-8
CASSYSGGGNQPQHF
>15|TRBV7-9
CASSSTDTSGNTIYF
>15|TRBV9
CASNTEGQANYGYTF
>16|TRBV5-4
CASSFGTGGGLGGYTF
>11|TRBV30
CAWSVLYEQYF
>13|TRBV19
CASASGSAYEQFF
>12|TRBV9
CASSVEGHGYTF
>15|TRBV18
CASSPRSLGTDTQYF
>16|TRBV24-1
CATSDFRREGTDTQYF
>15|TRBV5-4
CASTPGGLKVYEQFF
>14|TRBV11-3
CASSHGQGGETQYF
>15|TRBV2
CASSPDRGRNEKLFF
>14|TRBV29-1
CSVEGTKEPETQYF
>12|TRBV2
CASSNTGGEAFF
>15|TRBV7-2
CASSLWRWENTEAFF
>15|TRBV19
CASSLVAGRPNEQFF
>16|TRBV11-2
CASRLGTSGNTGELFF
>15|TRBV5-5
CASSFGAVRDTEAFF
>16|TRBV28
CASSIQPGSPLETQYF